The clone carrying this T cell receptor beta chain was seen a few times. Antigen specificity is unknown. Prepared TCR beta cDNA libraries contained unique molecular identifiers. With roughly 1 to 10 million T cells as the source, 400,000 to 550,000 cDNA molecules resulted. Each CDR3 protein gets one entry after TCRdb re-called the PCR reads with MiXCR. The data show hundreds of thousands of distinct CDR3 sequences, roughly 30% seen once. The data derive from a study of post-analysis software for immune sequencing data. The CDR3 is 10 amino acids. Looked up from germline, CDR1 is DFQATT and CDR2 is SNEGSKA (reference sequence). V lost 0 bases, J lost 8 bases, and 2 bases lay in between. General study points: The authors found that F measure strongly co-clustered same-batch samples. Controls had lower frequencies than patients of about five TRBV segments, which included TRBV5-6, TRBV5-1 and TRBV20-1. A significant reduction in normalized Chao1 diversity was observed in multiple sclerosis patients versus controls.

The clonotype originates from a girl aged 5-17 years with multiple sclerosis. The specimen was blood. The V and J genes are TRBV20-1 and TRBJ2-1; D is ambiguous. The CDR3 sequence: CSAREDEQFF. CDR3 DNA sequence: TGCAGTGCTAGAGAGGATGAGCAGTTCTTC.